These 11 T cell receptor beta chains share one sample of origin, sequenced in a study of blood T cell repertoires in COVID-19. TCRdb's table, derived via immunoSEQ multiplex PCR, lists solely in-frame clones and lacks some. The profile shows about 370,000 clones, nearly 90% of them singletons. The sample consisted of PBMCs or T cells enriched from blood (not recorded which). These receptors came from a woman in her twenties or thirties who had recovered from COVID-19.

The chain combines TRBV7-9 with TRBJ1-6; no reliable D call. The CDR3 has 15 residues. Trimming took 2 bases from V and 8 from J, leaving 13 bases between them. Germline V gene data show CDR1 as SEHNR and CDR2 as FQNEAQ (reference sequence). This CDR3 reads CASSLRGSRDSPLHF. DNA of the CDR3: TGTGCCAGCAGCTTACGAGGGTCCCGAGATTCACCCCTCCACTTT.

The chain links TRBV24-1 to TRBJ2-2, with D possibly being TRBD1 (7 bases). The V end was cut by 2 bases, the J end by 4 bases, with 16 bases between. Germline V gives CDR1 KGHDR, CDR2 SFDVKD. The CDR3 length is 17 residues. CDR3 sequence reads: CATSDSPGGSGTGELFF. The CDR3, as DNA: TGTGCCACCAGTGATTCCCCAGGGGGGTCGGGCACCGGGGAGCTGTTTTTT.

CDR3 coding DNA: TGTGCCAGCAGTGACTGGACAGGGGTGGCTAATTCACCCCTCCACTTT. It codes for CASSDWTGVANSPLHF. This chain connects TRBV6-1 to TRBJ1-6; the match to TRBD1 covers 9 bases. CDR1 is MNHNS and CDR2 is SASEGT in the germline V gene. The CDR3 length is 16 residues. Trimming took 3 bases from V and 6 from J; bases not matched to a gene: 6.

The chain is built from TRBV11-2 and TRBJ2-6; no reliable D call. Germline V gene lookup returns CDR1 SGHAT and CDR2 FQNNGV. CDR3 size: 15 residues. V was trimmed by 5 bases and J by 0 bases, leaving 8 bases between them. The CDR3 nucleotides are TGTGCCAGCAGCCCACAGCCCTCTGGGGCCAACGTCCTGACTTTC. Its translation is CASSPQPSGANVLTF.

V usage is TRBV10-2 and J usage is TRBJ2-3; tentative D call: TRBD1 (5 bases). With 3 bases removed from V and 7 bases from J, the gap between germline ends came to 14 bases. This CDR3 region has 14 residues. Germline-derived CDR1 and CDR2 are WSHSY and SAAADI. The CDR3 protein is CASSDLGRVNTQYF. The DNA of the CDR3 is TGCGCCAGCAGTGATTTGGGCAGGGTGAATACGCAGTATTTT.

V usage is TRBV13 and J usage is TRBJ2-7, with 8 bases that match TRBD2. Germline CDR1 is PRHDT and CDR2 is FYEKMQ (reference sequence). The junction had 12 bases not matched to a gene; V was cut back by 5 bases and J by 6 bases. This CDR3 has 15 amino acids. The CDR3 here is CASSPAGVGFGEQYF. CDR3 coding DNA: TGTGCCAGCAGCCCAGCGGGAGTGGGGTTTGGCGAGCAGTACTTC. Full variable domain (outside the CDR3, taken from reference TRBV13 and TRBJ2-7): AAGVIQSPRHLIKEKRETATLKCYPIPRHDTVYWYQQGPGQDPQFLISFYEKMQSDKGSIPDRFSAQQFSDYHSELNMSSLELGDSALYFCASSPAGVGFGEQYFGPGTRLTVT.

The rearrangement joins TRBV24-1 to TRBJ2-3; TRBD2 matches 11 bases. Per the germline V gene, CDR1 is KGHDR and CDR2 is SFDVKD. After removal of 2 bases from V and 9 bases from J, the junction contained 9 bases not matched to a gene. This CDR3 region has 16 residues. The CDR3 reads CATSDSDSGGAPTQYF. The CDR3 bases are TGTGCCACCAGTGATTCAGATAGCGGGGGGGCCCCGACGCAGTATTTT.

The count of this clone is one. DNA of the CDR3: TGTGCCAGTAGTATCGGGTTCGGTGCAACTAATGAAAAACTGTTTTTT. Translating it yields CASSIGFGATNEKLFF. This chain links TRBV19 with TRBJ1-4; D uncertain. The CDR3 is made up of 16 amino acids. CDR1 LNHDA and CDR2 SQIVND come from the germline V gene (reference sequence). Trimming stripped 3 bases from V and 0 bases from J, with 11 bases between.

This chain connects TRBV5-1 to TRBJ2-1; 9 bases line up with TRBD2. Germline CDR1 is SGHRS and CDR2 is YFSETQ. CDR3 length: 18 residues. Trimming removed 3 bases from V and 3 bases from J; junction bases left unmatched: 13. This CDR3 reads CASSSAEFSGSVYNEQFF. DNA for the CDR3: TGCGCCAGCAGCTCCGCCGAATTTAGCGGGAGTGTCTACAATGAGCAGTTCTTC.

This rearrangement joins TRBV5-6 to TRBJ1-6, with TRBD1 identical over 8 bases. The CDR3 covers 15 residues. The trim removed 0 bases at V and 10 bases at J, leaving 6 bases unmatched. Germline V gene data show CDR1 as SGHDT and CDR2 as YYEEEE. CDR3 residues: CASSLEPGQASPLHF. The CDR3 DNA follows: TGTGCCAGCAGCTTGGAGCCGGGACAGGCGTCACCCCTCCACTTT.

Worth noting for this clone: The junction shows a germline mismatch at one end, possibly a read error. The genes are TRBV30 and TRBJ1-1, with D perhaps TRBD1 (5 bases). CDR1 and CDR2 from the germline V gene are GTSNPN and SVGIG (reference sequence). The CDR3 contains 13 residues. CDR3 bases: TGTGCCTGGAGTAGCAGGGTGAACACTGAGGCTTTCTTT. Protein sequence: CAWSSRVNTEAFF.